These 32 T cell receptor beta chains share one sample of origin, sequenced in a study of shared T cell receptors in the human thymus. Clones were read by immunoSEQ multiplex PCR, and TCRdb kept only the in-frame ones, dropping some. This sample has about 660,000 clones, with roughly 90% found just once. These data also formed part of another study, on human thymus T cells.

The material sequenced was thymocytes. The receptors were sampled from a boy under two years old with a congenital heart defect.

This clone turned up a few times. V is TRBV18 and J is TRBJ2-5, with 7 positions matching TRBD1. V trimming: 4 bases; J trimming: 2 bases; junction bases outside the gene matches: 7. Germline loops: CDR1 KGHSH, CDR2 LQKENI. CDR3 length: 15 residues. The CDR3 sequence is CASSLGGEIQETQYF. CDR3 DNA sequence: TGTGCCAGCTCACTAGGGGGCGAGATTCAAGAGACCCAGTACTTC. Complete variable domain (other parts from reference TRBV18 and TRBJ2-5): NAGVMQNPRHLVRRRGQEARLRCSPMKGHSHVYWYRQLPEEGLKFMVYLQKENIIDESGMPKERFSAEFPKEGPSILRIQQVVRGDSAAYFCASSLGGEIQETQYFGPGTRLLVL.

The J gene is TRBJ2-5, the V gene TRBV10-3; 11 bases fit TRBD1. The CDR3 runs to 15 residues. V gave up 6 bases and J gave up 7 bases; unmatched junction bases: 10. Germline loops: CDR1 ENHRY, CDR2 SYGVKD. CDR3 sequence: CAISSLGTGGGTQYF. In DNA form, the CDR3 reads TGTGCCATCAGCTCCCTTGGGACAGGGGGAGGGACCCAGTACTTC.

This sequence joins TRBV4-2 and TRBJ2-1, with 12 bases that match TRBD2. Per germline, CDR1 LGHNA and CDR2 YNFKEQ. This CDR3 is 14 amino acids long. J lost 8 bases, V lost 7 bases, and 6 bases had no gene match. Written as DNA, the CDR3 is TGTGCCAGCACCGAGACTAGCGGGAGCCATGAGCAGTTCTTC. Residues: CASTETSGSHEQFF.

The CDR3 DNA sequence: TGTGCCCCCCGGGACAGGGAGGGTTCCGGGGAGCTGTTTTTT. Its protein is CAPRDREGSGELFF. The chain is built from TRBV28 and TRBJ2-2; 9 nucleotides align to TRBD1. Germline V gives CDR1 MDHEN, CDR2 SYDVKM. The CDR3 contains 14 residues. The ends lost 11 bases at V and 6 bases at J; junction bases unmatched: 10.

J is TRBJ2-3 and V is TRBV7-9; 8 nucleotides align to TRBD2. The CDR3 sequence is 15 residues long. Germline CDR1 SEHNR, CDR2 FQNEAQ (reference sequence). The V gene end was trimmed by 5 bases and the J gene end by 8 bases; junction bases not matched to a gene: 12. CDR3 protein: CASSRSGLGGGTQYF. The CDR3 DNA is TGTGCCAGCAGCCGTTCGGGACTAGGGGGTGGTACGCAGTATTTT.

The chain combines TRBV6-5 with TRBJ2-7, with D possibly being TRBD2 (5 bases). The CDR3 length is 14 residues. V was trimmed by 2 bases and J by 3 bases, leaving 11 bases between them. Germline V lookup: CDR1 MNHEY, CDR2 SVGAGI. The DNA of the CDR3 is TGTGCCAGCAGTTACACATTCGGGGTCTACGAGCAGTACTTC. This sequence encodes CASSYTFGVYEQYF.

The chain links TRBV11-3 to TRBJ2-5; TRBD1 might be the D (5 bases). Deletions cut 7 bases from V and 9 bases from J, with 18 bases between. CDR1 and CDR2 from the germline V gene are SGHNT and YENEEA. The CDR3 covers 13 residues. The chain's CDR3 is CASTWTAQGAQYF. Here the CDR3 DNA reads TGTGCCAGCACCTGGACCGCCCAAGGGGCCCAGTACTTC. The complete variable domain, with remaining parts taken from reference TRBV11-3 and TRBJ2-5, reads EAGVVQSPRYKIIEKKQPVAFWCNPISGHNTLYWYLQNLGQGPELLIRYENEEAVDDSQLPKDRFSAERLKGVDSTLKIQPAELGDSAVYLCASTWTAQGAQYFGPGTRLLVL.

This rearrangement joins TRBV5-8 to TRBJ2-3, with D maybe TRBD2 (5 bases). The CDR3 spans 19 residues. Trimming cost V 1 base and J 1 base, with 22 bases left between them. The germline gives CDR1 SGHTS, CDR2 YDEGEE. Here the CDR3 DNA reads TGTGCCAGCAGCTTGATGTCTCCCCCGCGGGTCTGCGGCACAGATACGCAGTATTTT. Translation: CASSLMSPPRVCGTDTQYF.

The chain recombines TRBV9 with TRBJ2-3; 7 bases align to TRBD1. The CDR3 loop spans 14 amino acids. The V and J ends lost 1 base and 4 bases, in that order; junction bases with no gene match: 3. Looked up from germline, CDR1 is SGDLS and CDR2 is YYNGEE. CDR3 in DNA: TGTGCCAGCAGCGTACGACAGGGTGCAGATACGCAGTATTTT. Translated: CASSVRQGADTQYF.

The CDR3 spells CASSPYPRQGGSSYEQYF. The DNA of the CDR3 is TGTGCCAGCAGCCCTTACCCCCGACAGGGGGGATCCTCCTACGAGCAGTACTTC. The chain is built from TRBV7-8 and TRBJ2-7, with 9 bases that match TRBD1. There are 18 residues in the CDR3. V shed 5 bases and J 0 bases; nucleotides not matched to a gene: 14. Per germline, CDR1 SGHVS and CDR2 FQNEAQ.

This clone turned up a few times. The rearrangement links TRBV7-8 to TRBJ2-7; D possibly corresponds to TRBD2 (5 bases). V gave up 5 bases and J gave up 3 bases, with 17 bases separating them. The CDR3 totals 15 residues. CDR1 is SGHVS and CDR2 is FQNEAQ in the germline V gene. Written as DNA, the CDR3 is TGTGCCAGCAGCCCGCGGGCTAGCAGATTCTACGAGCAGTACTTC. It specifies CASSPRASRFYEQYF.

The V call is TRBV7-9, the J call TRBJ2-1, with D perhaps matching TRBD1 (6 bases). V lost 7 bases, J lost 8 bases, and 24 bases lay in between. The CDR3 covers 16 residues. Germline loops: CDR1 SEHNR, CDR2 FQNEAQ (reference sequence). CDR3 coding DNA: TGTGCCAGCACCACTGATTCCAGGGGAAGGAGCCATGAGCAGTTCTTC. Protein: CASTTDSRGRSHEQFF.

This clone was seen a single time. This chain uses TRBV13 with TRBJ2-7; 7 bases fit TRBD2. This CDR3 region has 17 residues. Looked up from germline, CDR1 is PRHDT and CDR2 is FYEKMQ (reference sequence). Germline trimming cut 1 base from V and 3 bases from J; bases unmatched to any gene: 12. The CDR3 DNA reads TGTGCCAGCAGCTTAGCGAGTGAACGGCTAGCGGTCTACGAGCAGTACTTC. Its protein product is CASSLASERLAVYEQYF.

V is TRBV29-1 and J is TRBJ1-2; D uncertain. Germline values: CDR1 SQVTM, CDR2 ANQGSEA. The V end lost 7 bases, the J end lost 7 bases, and 19 bases lay between the germline ends. The CDR3 is 13 residues long. The CDR3 here is CSARLGSGGGYTF. CDR3 bases: TGCAGCGCCCGATTGGGGAGCGGCGGTGGCTACACCTTC.

This chain uses TRBV5-1 with TRBJ1-3; D gene unclear. V was trimmed by 5 bases and J by 2 bases, leaving 8 bases between them. CDR3 length equals 13 residues. Germline CDR1 and CDR2: SGHRS and YFSETQ. The CDR3 DNA reads as TGCGCCAGCAGGGTGACACCTGGAAACACCATATATTTT. This sequence encodes CASRVTPGNTIYF.

This clone was seen a single time. V gene TRBV4-3 combines with J gene TRBJ2-4; 9 bases are a match to TRBD2. This CDR3 spans 16 amino acids. The germline CDR1 and CDR2 sequences are LGHNA and YSLEER. Losses at the gene ends were 4 bases for V and 5 bases for J; bases not matched to a gene: 9. The CDR3 bases are TGCGCCAGCAGCCGGAAGCGGGAGGAGGTCGAAAACATTCAGTACTTC. It yields the protein CASSRKREEVENIQYF.

The V and J genes are TRBV4-2 and TRBJ2-5; D is perhaps TRBD1 (6 bases). Germline loops: CDR1 LGHNA, CDR2 YNFKEQ. This CDR3 comprises 15 residues. Trimming shortened V by 1 base and J by 5 bases, and 14 bases separated the two germline ends. The CDR3 bases are TGTGCCAGCAGCCAAGTCCCGACAGGCCTTGAGACCCAGTACTTC. It codes for CASSQVPTGLETQYF.

The V gene is TRBV29-1, the J gene TRBJ2-5; 8 bases fit TRBD2. Germline CDR1 is SQVTM and CDR2 is ANQGSEA. CDR3 length: 15 residues. V lost 3 bases, J lost 5 bases, and 11 bases stayed unmatched. The CDR3 here is CSVEVSWTSQETQYF. CDR3 coding DNA: TGCAGCGTTGAGGTTAGCTGGACTAGCCAGGAGACCCAGTACTTC. Full variable domain (outside the CDR3, taken from reference TRBV29-1 and TRBJ2-5): SAVISQKPSRDICQRGTSLTIQCQVDSQVTMMFWYRQQPGQSLTLIATANQGSEATYESGFVIDKFPISRPNLTFSTLTVSNMSPEDSSIYLCSVEVSWTSQETQYFGPGTRLLVL.

V and J are TRBV6-1 and TRBJ2-1; TRBD1 aligns across 7 bases. The CDR3 covers 15 residues. The junction had 7 bases not matched to a gene; V was cut back by 3 bases and J by 5 bases. Looked up from germline, CDR1 is MNHNS and CDR2 is SASEGT. CDR3 region: CASSEGQITHNEQFF. CDR3 nucleotide sequence: TGTGCCAGCAGTGAGGGACAGATCACCCACAATGAGCAGTTCTTC.

This chain uses TRBV19 with TRBJ2-1; the match to TRBD2 covers 7 bases. The germline CDR1 and CDR2 sequences are LNHDA and SQIVND (reference sequence). The CDR3 runs to 15 residues. V was clipped by 5 bases and J by 8 bases; unmatched bases: 12. Here the CDR3 reads CASSVRAGVKDEQFF. For the CDR3, the DNA is TGTGCCAGTAGTGTCCGGGCGGGAGTAAAGGATGAGCAGTTCTTC.

The gene calls are TRBV7-2 and TRBJ2-5, with no clear D. The germline V gene has CDR1 SGHTA and CDR2 FQGNSA. The length of the CDR3 is 17 residues. The V end lost 0 bases, the J end lost 0 bases, and 14 bases lay between the germline ends. This CDR3 is CASSLAARDSYQETQYF. The CDR3 nucleotides read TGTGCCAGCAGCTTAGCCGCGAGAGACTCTTACCAAGAGACCCAGTACTTC.

The rearrangement uses TRBV6-1 and TRBJ2-3; 7 bases align to TRBD2. This CDR3 has 16 amino acids. V dropped 1 base and J dropped 1; count of bases not matched to a gene: 5. The germline CDR1 and CDR2 sequences are MNHNS and SASEGT. In DNA form, the CDR3 reads TGTGCCAGCAGTGAAGGGGCGGGAGCTTGCACAGATACGCAGTATTTT. Amino acid sequence: CASSEGAGACTDTQYF.

The chain carries TRBV2 and TRBJ2-2; tentatively, D is TRBD1 (6 bases). The CDR3 has 16 residues. Deletions cut 1 base from V and 3 bases from J, with 12 bases between. The germline CDR1 and CDR2 sequences are SNHLY and FYNNEI. CDR3 nucleotides: TGTGCCAGCAGTGAAGGGGCAGGGGACCACACCGGGGAGCTGTTTTTT. It encodes CASSEGAGDHTGELFF.

This sequence joins TRBV27 and TRBJ2-7, with 7 bases fitting TRBD1. The trim removed 7 bases at V and 0 bases at J, leaving 12 bases unmatched. The length of the CDR3 is 16 residues. Germline lookup yields CDR1 MNHEY and CDR2 SMNVEV (reference sequence). CDR3 DNA: TGTGCCAGCACTGGCAACAAAGGGGGCCTCTCCTACGAGCAGTACTTC. This sequence encodes CASTGNKGGLSYEQYF.

V and J are TRBV25-1 and TRBJ2-7; TRBD2 agrees at 9 bases. V lost 4 bases and J lost 5; bases outside the gene matches: 12. The germline CDR1 and CDR2 sequences are MGHDK and SYGVNS. CDR3 size: 16 residues. The CDR3 loop reads CASSVRRAGGPHEQYF. The CDR3 nucleotides read TGTGCCAGCAGTGTCCGCCGGGCGGGAGGGCCCCACGAGCAGTACTTC.

DNA of the CDR3: TGTGCCAGCAGTACCTACTACCTCGGGACTAGCGCCTACAATGAGCAGTTCTTC. It translates to CASSTYYLGTSAYNEQFF. J is TRBJ2-1 and V is TRBV2, with 10 nucleotides matching TRBD2. This CDR3 spans 18 amino acids. CDR1 and CDR2 (germline): SNHLY, FYNNEI. V trimming: 5 bases; J trimming: 2 bases; junction bases outside the gene matches: 12.

This clone was seen once. V gene TRBV10-1 combines with J gene TRBJ2-7; 8 bases align to TRBD1. This CDR3 is built from 14 residues. J lost 2 bases, V lost 6 bases, and 6 bases had no gene match. The germline V gene has CDR1 WNHNN and CDR2 SYGVQD (reference sequence). CDR3 coding DNA: TGCGCCAGCAGCCCCGACAGGGGAGCCTACGAGCAGTACTTC. Its protein is CASSPDRGAYEQYF.

The V and J genes are TRBV7-2 and TRBJ1-3; TRBD1 agrees at 7 bases. Germline values: CDR1 SGHTA, CDR2 FQGNSA. V lost 4 bases, J lost 0 bases, and 6 bases stayed unmatched. This CDR3 contains 16 residues. As DNA, the CDR3 is TGTGCCAGCAGCTCCCGGGACAGTCTCTCTGGAAACACCATATATTTT. It yields the protein CASSSRDSLSGNTIYF.

This sequence joins TRBV27 and TRBJ2-1; a weak D match, TRBD1 (6 bases). The CDR3 covers 12 residues. Deletions cut 8 bases from V and 7 bases from J, with 12 bases between. The germline CDR1 and CDR2 sequences are MNHEY and SMNVEV (reference sequence). The CDR3 DNA sequence: TGTGCCAGCCTTGGGGGCATAAATGAGCAGTTCTTC. Amino acid sequence: CASLGGINEQFF.

The rearrangement joins TRBV30 to TRBJ2-3, with 11 nucleotides matching TRBD1. The J segment lost 2 bases and the V segment lost 7 bases, leaving 8 bases of the junction unmatched. This CDR3 has 15 amino acids. Per the germline V gene, CDR1 is GTSNPN and CDR2 is SVGIG (reference sequence). The CDR3 nucleotides are TGTGCCTCCCCGTTGGGACAGGGGGACACAGATACGCAGTATTTT. This translates into CASPLGQGDTDTQYF.

The rearrangement joins TRBV5-1 to TRBJ2-1, with TRBD2 as a possible D gene (5 bases). This CDR3 is 12 amino acids long. Between the trimmed V and J ends, which lost 5 bases and 6 bases, there was a span of 9 bases. CDR1 is SGHRS and CDR2 is YFSETQ in the germline V gene. CDR3 coding DNA: TGCGCCAGCAGGGACTCTGGCAATGAGCAGTTCTTC. Translating it yields CASRDSGNEQFF.

This chain uses TRBV11-3 with TRBJ2-7, with D tentatively TRBD2 (5 bases). Germline lookup yields CDR1 SGHNT and CDR2 YENEEA. The CDR3 loop spans 14 amino acids. The ends were cut back, 9 bases at V and 6 bases at J, with 21 bases in the middle. The CDR3 is CASTPGSSSLEQYF. In DNA form, the CDR3 reads TGTGCCAGTACCCCGGGGAGCTCTTCCCTCGAGCAGTACTTC.